This TCR beta chain appears in the sequencing data of a study of response to subunit inactivated influenza vaccine. V was shortened by 0 bases and J by 1 base, with 9 bases between the two germline ends. CDR1 is LGHNA, CDR2 YSLEER, per germline. The CDR3 extends over 16 amino acids. TCRdb passed the RT-PCR reads through MiXCR, listing each CDR3 protein once. The profile shows roughly 620,000 distinct CDR3 sequences, about 11% of them singletons. This clonotype was detected ten times or more. These data were likewise used in another study, on T cells expressing NK-cell markers. Turning to that study: TCR beta libraries carry UMIs added by 5'RACE template switching. Cells sorted as CD3+CD56+NKG2C+, CD3+CD56+NKG2C- and CD3+CD56-NKG2C+ T cells supplied the TCR beta repertoires. Of the CD8+ T cells in about 6 donors, roughly 1.0-7.0% belonged to dominant NKG2C+ clonotypes. Four donors' CD3+CD56-NKG2C+ cells were dominated by the same clonotypes. The study left the HCMV specificity of expanded NKG2C+ T cell clones unresolved.

The chain couples TRBV4-3 to TRBJ2-2; D perhaps matches TRBD1 (5 bases). The TCR originated in a man aged 50 or older who received an inactivated influenza vaccine. Sequencing used PBMCs from blood, obtained on the day of vaccination. This chain's CDR3 is CASSQDWGGNTGELFF. The CDR3, as DNA: TGCGCCAGCAGCCAAGATTGGGGCGGGAACACCGGGGAGCTGTTTTTT.